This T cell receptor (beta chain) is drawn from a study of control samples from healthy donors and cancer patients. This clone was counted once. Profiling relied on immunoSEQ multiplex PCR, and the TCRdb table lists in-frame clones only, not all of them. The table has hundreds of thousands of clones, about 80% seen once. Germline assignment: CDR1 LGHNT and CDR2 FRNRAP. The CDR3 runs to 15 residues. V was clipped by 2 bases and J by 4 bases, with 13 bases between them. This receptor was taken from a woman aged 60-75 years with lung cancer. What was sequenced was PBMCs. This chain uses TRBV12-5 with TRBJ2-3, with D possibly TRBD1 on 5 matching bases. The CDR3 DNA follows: TGTGCTAGTGGTTTGTCCCTAGGGGCATCAGATACGCAGTATTTT. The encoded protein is CASGLSLGASDTQYF.